These 18 T cell receptor beta chains were all obtained from the same sample, sequenced in a study of T cell responses to AZD1222 COVID-19 vaccine. Generated by immunoSEQ multiplex PCR, the TCRdb table keeps only in-frame clones and is missing some. The sample lists about 79,000 clones, around 81% occurring once. Sequenced material: peripheral blood, taken on day 0 of AZD1222 vaccination. These receptors were collected from an adult in good health.

This clone was counted between two and nine times. The CDR3 DNA follows: TGTGCCAGCAGCCGTACTAGCAATGAGCAGTTCTTC. As protein: CASSRTSNEQFF. The rearrangement links TRBV3-1 (or the pseudogene TRBV3-2) to TRBJ2-1, with D maybe TRBD2 (5 bases). This CDR3 region has 12 residues. Deletions cut 4 bases from V and 6 bases from J, with 7 bases between. CDR1 is LGHDT, CDR2 YNNKEL, per germline (reference sequence).

The sample holds one count of this clone. V is TRBV6-5 and J is TRBJ2-7; TRBD1 matches at 8 bases. V shed 5 bases and J 4 bases; nucleotides not matched to a gene: 10. The CDR3 has 15 amino acids. CDR1 is MNHEY, CDR2 SVGAGI, per germline. The chain's CDR3 is CASSPGQAGIYEQYF. CDR3 nucleotides: TGTGCCAGCAGTCCGGGACAGGCGGGGATATACGAGCAGTACTTC.

The chain employs TRBV19 and TRBJ1-5; TRBD1 aligns across 9 bases. The V gene end was trimmed by 4 bases and the J gene end by 7 bases; junction bases not matched to a gene: 5. The CDR3 has 14 amino acids. Germline loops: CDR1 LNHDA, CDR2 SQIVND (reference sequence). The CDR3 nucleotides are TGTGCCAGTAGTACCGGGACAGGGCCACAGCCCCAGCATTTT. Translating it yields CASSTGTGPQPQHF.

The sample holds a few counts of this clone. The chain couples TRBV4-2 to TRBJ1-5; D is perhaps TRBD1 (5 bases). Per the germline V gene, CDR1 is LGHNA and CDR2 is YNFKEQ. There are 15 residues in the CDR3. The V end lost 0 bases, the J end lost 5 bases, and 11 bases lay between the germline ends. CDR3 residues: CASSQDRGAYQPQHF. CDR3 nucleotide sequence: TGTGCCAGCAGCCAAGATCGAGGGGCGTATCAGCCCCAGCATTTT.

The chain is built from TRBV6-5 and TRBJ2-1, with D perhaps being TRBD1 or TRBD2 (6 bases each). CDR1 is MNHEY, CDR2 SVGAGI, per germline. The V gene lost 7 bases and the J gene lost 1 base, with 11 bases spanning the gap. The CDR3 has 14 residues. CDR3 sequence reads: CASKGGGSYNEQFF. The CDR3 nucleotides read TGTGCCAGCAAAGGGGGAGGATCCTACAATGAGCAGTTCTTC.

This clone was detected once. The J gene is TRBJ1-2, the V gene TRBV29-1, with a tentative D call TRBD1 (5 bases). V gave up 0 bases and J gave up 8 bases, with 13 bases separating them. CDR1 and CDR2 (germline): SQVTM, ANQGSEA. CDR3 length: 13 amino acids. CDR3 residues: CSVEEGTHGGYTF. DNA of the CDR3: TGCAGCGTTGAAGAAGGGACCCACGGAGGCTACACCTTC.

The V call is TRBV7-9, the J call TRBJ2-1; the D is unclear. The CDR3 spans 12 residues. Trimming pared 4 bases from V and 7 bases from J, leaving 8 bases between. The germline V gene encodes CDR1 SEHNR and CDR2 FQNEAQ (reference sequence). CDR3 amino acids: CASSSPKNEQFF. The CDR3 region has the DNA TGTGCCAGCAGCTCCCCTAAGAATGAGCAGTTCTTC.

The chain combines TRBV28 with TRBJ1-6, with D maybe TRBD1 (5 bases). The V and J ends lost 2 bases and 10 bases respectively, with 33 bases between them. This CDR3 has 21 amino acids. The germline CDR1 and CDR2 sequences are MDHEN and SYDVKM. CDR3 sequence reads: CASSLTGPGSVADTSRSPLHF. CDR3 DNA: TGTGCCAGCAGTTTAACCGGGCCAGGATCGGTCGCGGACACCTCCAGATCACCCCTCCACTTT.

The table lists this clone with a few counts. The chain is built from TRBV6-1 and TRBJ1-5; unclear D gene. Germline-derived CDR1 and CDR2 are MNHNS and SASEGT. The CDR3 spans 16 residues. V dropped 0 bases and J dropped 1 base, with 10 bases sitting between them. CDR3 DNA sequence: TGTGCCAGCAGTGAAGCGAGTGGGAGGAGCAATCAGCCCCAGCATTTT. The encoded protein is CASSEASGRSNQPQHF.

The J gene is TRBJ2-3, the V gene TRBV6-5, with D tentatively TRBD1 (6 bases). V was trimmed by 5 bases and J by 2 bases, leaving 11 bases between them. The CDR3 is 14 residues long. From germline, CDR1 is MNHEY and CDR2 SVGAGI. CDR3 protein: CASSIGQSTDTQYF. For the CDR3, the DNA is TGTGCCAGCAGTATAGGACAGTCCACAGATACGCAGTATTTT.

V and J are TRBV24-1 and TRBJ1-5; D possibly corresponds to TRBD1 (5 bases). This CDR3 is built from 14 residues. Germline V gene sequence: CDR1 KGHDR, CDR2 SFDVKD. The V gene lost 9 bases and the J gene lost 3 bases, with 14 bases spanning the gap. DNA for the CDR3: TGTGCCACCTCTCCCCGAGGGGACAATCAGCCCCAGCATTTT. It yields the protein CATSPRGDNQPQHF.

The chain links TRBV4-2 to TRBJ2-1, with D possibly matching TRBD2 (6 bases). This CDR3 spans 12 amino acids. Germline V gene sequence: CDR1 LGHNA, CDR2 YNFKEQ. Trimming left V 1 base short and J 10 bases short, with 8 bases between. The DNA of the CDR3 is TGTGCCAGCAGCCAAGTAAGCGGGGAGCAGTTCTTC. It encodes CASSQVSGEQFF.

This clone was recorded a few times. The chain joins TRBV29-1 to TRBJ2-1; 9 nucleotides line up with TRBD2. Germline assignment: CDR1 SQVTM and CDR2 ANQGSEA. This CDR3 contains 14 residues. J lost 0 bases, V lost 7 bases, and 4 bases had no gene match. CDR3 sequence (DNA): TGCAGCGCTTTAGCGGGAGTCTCCTACAATGAGCAGTTCTTC. The encoded protein is CSALAGVSYNEQFF.

The V call is TRBV20-1, the J call TRBJ2-1; D not resolved. This CDR3 spans 13 amino acids. Trimming pared 3 bases from V and 6 bases from J, leaving 12 bases between. Germline assignment: CDR1 DFQATT and CDR2 SNEGSKA (reference sequence). This chain's CDR3 is CSASSQVGNEQFF. CDR3 coding DNA: TGCAGTGCTAGTTCCCAGGTGGGCAATGAGCAGTTCTTC.

This rearrangement joins TRBV9 to TRBJ1-6; possibly TRBD1 for D (6 bases). The CDR3 is 16 residues long. CDR1 is SGDLS and CDR2 is YYNGEE in the germline V gene. V gave up 4 bases and J gave up 5 bases, with 16 bases separating them. The DNA of the CDR3 is TGTGCCAGCAGCTCAGGGGCAAATTTCAATAATTCACCCCTCCACTTT. It translates to CASSSGANFNNSPLHF.

The chain combines TRBV3-1 (or the pseudogene TRBV3-2) with TRBJ2-3, with D tentatively TRBD2 (5 bases). CDR1 and CDR2 (germline): LGHDT, YNNKEL (reference sequence). V was shortened by 1 base and J by 2 bases, with 7 bases between the two germline ends. This CDR3 is 14 amino acids long. The CDR3 loop reads CASSQGGNTDTQYF. CDR3 nucleotide sequence: TGTGCCAGCAGCCAAGGAGGGAACACAGATACGCAGTATTTT.

V is TRBV2 and J is TRBJ1-4, with D unclear. Deletions cut 3 bases from V and 8 bases from J, with 13 bases between. The CDR3 consists of 14 residues. The germline V gene encodes CDR1 SNHLY and CDR2 FYNNEI. The CDR3 sequence: CASSDGILGEKLFF. The CDR3 nucleotides read TGTGCCAGCAGTGATGGCATTCTAGGGGAAAAACTGTTTTTT.

The chain uses TRBV6-2 or TRBV6-3 and TRBJ2-6; the match to TRBD1 covers 9 bases. Germline assignment: CDR1 MNHEY and CDR2 SVGEGT. The junction had 12 bases not matched to a gene; V was cut back by 5 bases and J by 4 bases. The CDR3 runs 18 residues. In DNA form, the CDR3 reads TGTGCCAGCAGTCCCTACCGGGACAGGGTTTCGGGGGCCAACGTCCTGACTTTC. It encodes CASSPYRDRVSGANVLTF.